Following are 30 T cell receptor beta chains from one sample sequenced in a study of control samples from healthy donors and cancer patients. Sequencing used immunoSEQ multiplex PCR; TCRdb keeps in-frame clones, though not all of them. Among about 110,000 clones listed, just over 90% were seen once. Sequenced input: blood. The receptor set was obtained from a human donor in good health. The donor label of this sample is uncertain.

The chain joins TRBV18 to TRBJ1-1, with 8 bases lining up with TRBD1. In germline, CDR1 is KGHSH, CDR2 LQKENI. J was trimmed by 7 bases and V by 3 bases; bases with no gene match: 7. The CDR3 has 14 residues. The DNA for the CDR3 is TGTGCCAGCTCACCGCAGGGGGCGCAGGGTGAAGCTTTCTTT. As protein: CASSPQGAQGEAFF.

This chain uses TRBV10-3 with TRBJ1-1, with 8 bases matching TRBD1. The trim removed 5 bases at V and 1 base at J, leaving 9 bases unmatched. Germline V lookup: CDR1 ENHRY, CDR2 SYGVKD. The CDR3 totals 16 residues. CDR3 amino acids: CAISPNRGAQNTEAFF. For the CDR3, the DNA is TGTGCCATCAGTCCGAACAGGGGGGCCCAGAACACTGAAGCTTTCTTT.

This sequence joins TRBV6-5 and TRBJ2-4, with D possibly being TRBD1 or TRBD2 (5 bases each). The germline V and J ends were trimmed by 8 bases and 0 bases, with 14 bases remaining between them. Germline V gene data show CDR1 as MNHEY and CDR2 as SVGAGI. The CDR3 totals 15 residues. The chain's CDR3 is CASGWGRIAKNIQYF. The CDR3 coding sequence is TGTGCCAGCGGATGGGGGAGAATAGCCAAAAACATTCAGTACTTC.

This rearrangement joins TRBV7-2 to TRBJ1-4; D call uncertain. V was clipped by 2 bases and J by 5 bases, with 9 bases between them. Germline-derived CDR1 and CDR2 are SGHTA and FQGNSA. There are 14 residues in the CDR3. The CDR3 here is CASSLNGLNEKLFF. The CDR3 bases are TGTGCCAGCAGCTTAAATGGCCTAAATGAAAAACTGTTTTTT.

This chain joins TRBV7-2 and TRBJ2-2; TRBD1 agrees at 7 bases. Germline assignment: CDR1 SGHTA and CDR2 FQGNSA. V was clipped by 6 bases and J by 0 bases; unmatched bases: 13. The CDR3 consists of 18 residues. CDR3 nucleotides: TGTGCCAGCAGATATACTCCGGGACAGCTCCCGAACACCGGGGAGCTGTTTTTT. Protein: CASRYTPGQLPNTGELFF.

This chain links TRBV25-1 with TRBJ2-1; 13 bases agree with TRBD2. The ends lost 7 bases at V and 13 bases at J; junction bases unmatched: 16. The CDR3 has 16 amino acids. The germline gives CDR1 MGHDK, CDR2 SYGVNS. CDR3 amino acids: CASTTEGLAGLGYQFF. The CDR3 DNA reads as TGTGCCAGCACTACTGAGGGACTAGCGGGGTTAGGTTATCAGTTCTTC.

The DNA for the CDR3 is TGTGCCAGCCGAGAAGTGTGGGGAGATCAGCCCCAGCATTTT. Protein: CASREVWGDQPQHF. The genes are TRBV27 and TRBJ1-5; no clear D gene. V was cut by 8 bases and J by 5 bases, with 16 bases left in between. CDR3 length: 14 amino acids. The germline V gene has CDR1 MNHEY and CDR2 SMNVEV (reference sequence).

This chain uses TRBV11-2 with TRBJ1-2, with D unresolved. The V gene lost 3 bases and the J gene lost 5 bases, with 7 bases spanning the gap. Germline CDR1 SGHAT, CDR2 FQNNGV. The CDR3 has 12 residues. CDR3 coding DNA: TGTGCCAGCAGCTTTGAGAAGTATGGCTACACCTTC. Its translation: CASSFEKYGYTF.

With respect to this clone: Other DNA sequences from this sample encode an identical CDR3 as well. This chain joins TRBV10-3 and TRBJ2-7; D is unresolved. The CDR3 has 14 residues. Trimming took 1 base from V and 5 from J, leaving 12 bases between them. CDR1 is ENHRY, CDR2 SYGVKD, per germline. As DNA, the CDR3 is TGTGCCATCAGTGAGTTGGCCACCAGAGACGAGCAGTACTTC. Its translation: CAISELATRDEQYF.

This chain connects TRBV5-1 to TRBJ2-3; 7 positions match TRBD1. The CDR3 has 15 residues. Germline CDR1 is SGHRS and CDR2 is YFSETQ. V trimming: 0 bases; J trimming: 2 bases; junction bases outside the gene matches: 3. CDR3 protein: CASSLGDSHTDTQYF. The CDR3 DNA reads as TGCGCCAGCAGCTTGGGGGACAGCCACACAGATACGCAGTATTTT.

This clone was recorded only once. The chain carries TRBV28 and TRBJ1-1, with no clear D. The ends were cut back, 6 bases at V and 7 bases at J, with 6 bases in the middle. This CDR3 comprises 10 residues. The germline V gene has CDR1 MDHEN and CDR2 SYDVKM. The DNA of the CDR3 is TGTGCCAGCAGCAATCTTGAAGCTTTCTTT. This sequence encodes CASSNLEAFF. The full variable domain, in which reference TRBV28 and TRBJ1-1 provide the parts outside the CDR3, is DVKVTQSSRYLVKRTGEKVFLECVQDMDHENMFWYRQDPGLGLRLIYFSYDVKMKEKGDIPEGYSVSREKKERFSLILESASTNQTSMYLCASSNLEAFFGQGTRLTVV.

This sequence joins TRBV7-9 and TRBJ2-3; 9 positions match TRBD1. With 5 bases clipped from V and 4 bases from J, the junction kept 10 bases outside the gene matches. CDR1 SEHNR and CDR2 FQNEAQ come from the germline V gene (reference sequence). This CDR3 is built from 16 residues. The CDR3 sequence is CASSEGTGTISDTQYF. Here the CDR3 DNA reads TGTGCCAGCAGCGAGGGGACAGGGACGATCTCAGATACGCAGTATTTT.

The V gene is TRBV7-9, the J gene TRBJ2-1; TRBD1 agrees at 8 bases. The CDR3 sequence is 15 residues long. The V and J ends lost 1 base and 4 bases, in that order; junction bases with no gene match: 3. CDR1 SEHNR and CDR2 FQNEAQ come from the germline V gene (reference sequence). The CDR3 loop reads CASSLGTGTYNEQFF. CDR3 sequence (DNA): TGTGCCAGCAGCTTAGGGACAGGGACGTACAATGAGCAGTTCTTC.

The chain links TRBV6-1 to TRBJ1-6; 12 positions match TRBD1. The germline CDR1 and CDR2 sequences are MNHNS and SASEGT. This CDR3 contains 17 residues. The V gene end was trimmed by 1 base and the J gene end by 10 bases; junction bases not matched to a gene: 8. Written as DNA, the CDR3 is TGTGCCAGCAGTGAAGGAATCGGGACAGGGGGCGGCTCACCCCTCCACTTT. This sequence encodes CASSEGIGTGGGSPLHF.

The chain links TRBV5-1 to TRBJ2-5; D possibly matches TRBD1 or TRBD2 (5 bases each). Germline lookup yields CDR1 SGHRS and CDR2 YFSETQ. V was cut by 4 bases and J by 1 base, with 8 bases left in between. This CDR3 is 13 amino acids long. The CDR3 region is CASSPGPQETQYF. The CDR3 nucleotides are TGCGCCAGCAGCCCGGGACCCCAAGAGACCCAGTACTTC. Based on the CDR3 plus reference TRBV5-1 and TRBJ2-5, the full variable domain is KAGVTQTPRYLIKTRGQQVTLSCSPISGHRSVSWYQQTPGQGLQFLFEYFSETQRNKGNFPGRFSGRQFSNSRSEMNVSTLELGDSALYLCASSPGPQETQYFGPGTRLLVL.

V usage is TRBV6-6 and J usage is TRBJ2-3; 7 nucleotides agree with TRBD2. The CDR3 contains 16 residues. CDR1 MNHNY and CDR2 SVGAGI come from the germline V gene (reference sequence). Germline trimming cut 4 bases from V and 0 bases from J; bases unmatched to any gene: 7. The CDR3 region is CASSFTGTTSTDTQYF. CDR3 bases: TGTGCCAGCAGTTTCACCGGGACTACTAGCACAGATACGCAGTATTTT.

The chain has TRBV6-6 and TRBJ2-1; 9 nucleotides match TRBD1. V was pared by 5 bases and J by 3 bases, with 5 bases of the junction left unmatched. This CDR3 spans 15 amino acids. Germline CDR1 MNHNY, CDR2 SVGAGI (reference sequence). The CDR3 DNA follows: TGTGCCAGCAGTGTGGACAGGGGCATCTACAATGAGCAGTTCTTC. Translation gives CASSVDRGIYNEQFF.

This chain connects TRBV19 to TRBJ1-5, with 7 positions matching TRBD1. The V gene end was trimmed by 1 base and the J gene end by 0 bases; junction bases not matched to a gene: 6. Germline V gene lookup returns CDR1 LNHDA and CDR2 SQIVND (reference sequence). This CDR3 region has 17 residues. For the CDR3, the DNA is TGTGCCAGTAGTATAGGAAGGACAGGCTATAGCAATCAGCCCCAGCATTTT. This translates into CASSIGRTGYSNQPQHF.

This clone has only one observation. The chain carries TRBV3-1 (or the pseudogene TRBV3-2) and TRBJ2-7, with D hard to call. This CDR3 spans 13 amino acids. Between the trimmed V and J ends, which lost 4 bases and 0 bases, there was a span of 7 bases. Per the germline V gene, CDR1 is LGHDT and CDR2 is YNNKEL (reference sequence). CDR3: CASSRMSSYEQYF. The DNA of the CDR3 is TGTGCCAGCAGCCGAATGAGCTCCTACGAGCAGTACTTC.

This chain uses TRBV5-1 with TRBJ1-4; a possible D gene is TRBD1 (5 bases). The CDR3 loop spans 13 amino acids. The V end lost 0 bases, the J end lost 16 bases, and 16 bases lay between the germline ends. The germline gives CDR1 SGHRS, CDR2 YFSETQ. The chain's CDR3 is CASSLEVGQGPFF. In DNA, the CDR3 is TGCGCCAGCAGCTTGGAGGTCGGGCAGGGACCGTTTTTT.

This clone occurred once. The V call is TRBV3-1 (or the pseudogene TRBV3-2), the J call TRBJ1-1; weak D call: TRBD1 (6 bases). This CDR3 comprises 15 residues. V shed 1 base and J shed 5 bases, with 14 bases lying between them. Germline CDR1 and CDR2: LGHDT and YNNKEL (reference sequence). The CDR3 loop reads CASSQGEQGGTEAFF. The CDR3 DNA follows: TGTGCCAGCAGCCAAGGAGAACAGGGAGGAACTGAAGCTTTCTTT.

The chain carries TRBV12-3 or TRBV12-4 and TRBJ2-1; D gene unclear. V lost 5 bases and J 7 bases, leaving 9 bases between the germline ends. This CDR3 comprises 12 residues. The CDR3: CASSQSWNEQFF. CDR3 coding DNA: TGTGCCAGCAGTCAGAGTTGGAATGAGCAGTTCTTC.

The chain combines TRBV27 with TRBJ1-6; maybe TRBD1 (5 bases). The CDR3 spans 17 residues. Trimming stripped 0 bases from V and 8 bases from J, with 17 bases between. Looked up from germline, CDR1 is MNHEY and CDR2 is SMNVEV (reference sequence). CDR3 in DNA: TGTGCCAGCAGTTTATCTACGTACAGAGGGGAAGATTCACCCCTCCACTTT. Encoded protein: CASSLSTYRGEDSPLHF.

The V and J genes are TRBV27 and TRBJ1-2; the D is unclear. The CDR3 loop spans 11 amino acids. The V and J ends lost 6 bases and 4 bases respectively, with 6 bases between them. CDR1 is MNHEY and CDR2 is SMNVEV in the germline V gene (reference sequence). CDR3 DNA: TGTGCCAGCAGGGAACCCTATGGCTACACCTTC. It translates to CASREPYGYTF.

The chain links TRBV2 to TRBJ1-6; 7 bases map to TRBD1. The CDR3 loop spans 15 amino acids. The germline CDR1 and CDR2 sequences are SNHLY and FYNNEI. With 2 bases clipped from V and 8 bases from J, the junction kept 6 bases outside the gene matches. CDR3 sequence: CASSELEGAHSPLHF. CDR3 in DNA: TGTGCCAGCAGTGAACTGGAGGGGGCTCATTCACCCCTCCACTTT.

This chain connects TRBV28 to TRBJ1-5; the D is unclear. The CDR3 runs to 13 residues. Germline loops: CDR1 MDHEN, CDR2 SYDVKM. Trimming cost V 6 bases and J 5 bases, with 11 bases left between them. CDR3: CASRIEVHQPQHF. For the CDR3, the DNA is TGTGCCAGCAGAATCGAAGTGCATCAGCCCCAGCATTTT.

This rearrangement joins TRBV2 to TRBJ1-5, with TRBD1 matching over 8 bases. CDR1 and CDR2 from the germline V gene are SNHLY and FYNNEI. CDR3 length: 16 residues. V lost 4 bases to trimming and J lost 0 bases; unmatched junction nucleotides: 5. Here the CDR3 reads CASSGTGLSSNQPQHF. CDR3 nucleotide sequence: TGTGCCAGCAGTGGGACAGGGCTCAGTAGCAATCAGCCCCAGCATTTT.

Here the CDR3 reads CASSIPRQGSNEQFF. The DNA of the CDR3 is TGTGCCAGTAGTATTCCGAGACAGGGTTCCAATGAGCAGTTCTTC. This chain links TRBV19 with TRBJ2-1, with 7 positions matching TRBD1. V lost 3 bases to trimming and J lost 6 bases; unmatched junction nucleotides: 8. Per germline, CDR1 LNHDA and CDR2 SQIVND (reference sequence). The CDR3 contains 15 residues.

This sequence joins TRBV5-1 and TRBJ2-3, with a weak D call TRBD2 (5 bases). V was trimmed by 7 bases and J by 2 bases, leaving 17 bases between them. CDR3 length: 15 amino acids. Germline CDR1 is SGHRS and CDR2 is YFSETQ. CDR3 amino acids: CASRSTGETTDTQYF. CDR3 nucleotide sequence: TGCGCCAGCCGTTCTACCGGGGAGACCACAGATACGCAGTATTTT. Combining the CDR3 with reference TRBV5-1 and TRBJ2-3 gives the whole variable domain KAGVTQTPRYLIKTRGQQVTLSCSPISGHRSVSWYQQTPGQGLQFLFEYFSETQRNKGNFPGRFSGRQFSNSRSEMNVSTLELGDSALYLCASRSTGETTDTQYFGPGTRLTVL.

The rearrangement joins TRBV2 to TRBJ1-6; no clear D. Germline V gene lookup returns CDR1 SNHLY and CDR2 FYNNEI. The V end was cut by 4 bases, the J end by 8 bases, with 12 bases between. The CDR3 contains 14 residues. The DNA of the CDR3 is TGTGCCAGCAGTGTCAAGCGGCAGGATTCACCCCTCCACTTT. It specifies CASSVKRQDSPLHF.